Listed here are 22 T cell receptor beta chains from one sample, sequenced in a study of CD4 T cells in relation to SARS-CoV-2 and coronaviruses. For these receptors, no antigen is known. Sequencing was performed with immunoSEQ multiplex PCR; in TCRdb, only in-frame clones are kept and a portion is missing. This sample has more than 25,000 clones; around 78% occur once, and the top ten carry roughly 20%. Unexposed donor CD4+ T cells date from 2011-2018, before the COVID-19 pandemic. Isolation of CD4+ T cells took place after roughly nine days in culture. The specimen was CD4+ T cells from PBMCs, cultured in vitro. These receptor sequences come from a human donor in good health.

This chain joins TRBV7-2 and TRBJ2-1; TRBD2 matches at 12 bases. The ends lost 1 base at V and 3 bases at J; junction bases unmatched: 1. The CDR3 sequence is 16 residues long. The V gene's germline CDR1 is SGHTA and CDR2 FQGNSA. The CDR3 DNA sequence: TGTGCCAGCAGCTTAGAGACTAGCGGGGGCTACAATGAGCAGTTCTTC. This sequence encodes CASSLETSGGYNEQFF. Filled out from reference TRBV7-2 and TRBJ2-1, the complete variable domain reads GAGVSQSPSNKVTEKGKDVELRCDPISGHTALYWYRQSLGQGLEFLIYFQGNSAPDKSGLPSDRFSAERTGGSVSTLTIQRTQQEDSAVYLCASSLETSGGYNEQFFGPGTRLTVL.

The CDR3 nucleotides are TGTGCCAGCAGTCTACAGGGGATGGAGGGCACCGGGGAGCTGTTTTTT. Its translation is CASSLQGMEGTGELFF. J is TRBJ2-2 and V is TRBV6-6, with D tentatively TRBD1 (7 bases). Germline CDR1 reads MNHNY; CDR2 reads SVGAGI (reference sequence). The length of the CDR3 is 16 residues. V dropped 5 bases and J dropped 4 bases, with 17 bases sitting between them.

Here the CDR3 reads CASSQDQAGVTDTQYF. The CDR3 coding sequence is TGCGCCAGCAGCCAAGACCAAGCGGGAGTCACAGATACGCAGTATTTT. This chain connects TRBV4-1 to TRBJ2-3; 8 nucleotides line up with TRBD2. With V trimmed by 0 bases and J by 2 bases, 4 bases remained unmatched. The CDR3 covers 16 residues. Germline values: CDR1 MGHRA, CDR2 YSYEKL.

This clone has a single count. The chain joins TRBV5-4 to TRBJ2-1, with D tentatively TRBD2 (6 bases). The CDR3 totals 16 residues. The V and J ends lost 3 bases and 0 bases respectively, with 13 bases between them. Germline values: CDR1 SGHNT, CDR2 YYREEE (reference sequence). The CDR3 DNA reads TGTGCCAGCAGCTGGGACCCGGGGGTCTCCTACAATGAGCAGTTCTTC. Residues: CASSWDPGVSYNEQFF.

The chain couples TRBV5-6 to TRBJ1-2; no clear D gene. Germline V gene data show CDR1 as SGHDT and CDR2 as YYEEEE. This CDR3 has 14 residues. Deletions cut 0 bases from V and 8 bases from J, with 14 bases between. The CDR3 sequence is CASSLGPATGGYTF. In nucleotides, the CDR3 is TGTGCCAGCAGCTTGGGGCCCGCTACGGGGGGCTACACCTTC.

The genes are TRBV30 and TRBJ1-1; 7 nucleotides agree with TRBD1. Germline values: CDR1 GTSNPN, CDR2 SVGIG (reference sequence). The CDR3 length is 14 residues. The V gene end was trimmed by 6 bases and the J gene end by 0 bases; junction bases not matched to a gene: 7. The CDR3 nucleotides read TGTGCCTGCCAACGGACAGGTTTGAACACTGAAGCTTTCTTT. Its protein product is CACQRTGLNTEAFF.

The chain couples TRBV18 to TRBJ2-7; 8 nucleotides match TRBD1. V gave up 2 bases and J gave up 0 bases; unmatched junction bases: 6. Germline CDR1 is KGHSH and CDR2 is LQKENI. This CDR3 is 16 amino acids long. CDR3 loop: CASSPIEDRASYEQYF. The DNA for the CDR3 is TGTGCCAGCTCACCAATTGAGGACAGGGCCTCCTACGAGCAGTACTTC.

CDR3 coding DNA: TGTGCCAGCAGCCAAGATATGGCTGGTTATGGCTACACCTTC. This gives the protein CASSQDMAGYGYTF. This chain connects TRBV14 to TRBJ1-2; the D is unclear. CDR3 length: 14 residues. Trimming removed 0 bases from V and 5 bases from J, with 10 bases in between. Germline V gene data show CDR1 as SGHDN and CDR2 as FVKESK.

The rearrangement uses TRBV19 and TRBJ1-2; 9 nucleotides line up with TRBD1. Germline V gene lookup returns CDR1 LNHDA and CDR2 SQIVND (reference sequence). V lost 5 bases and J lost 5; bases outside the gene matches: 3. The length of the CDR3 is 13 residues. CDR3: CASSPGTGYGYTF. For the CDR3, the DNA is TGTGCCAGTAGTCCCGGGACAGGGTATGGCTACACCTTC.

This clone was seen a single time. V is TRBV19 and J is TRBJ2-5; D is unclear. Trimming cost V 5 bases and J 5 bases, with 18 bases left between them. The CDR3 is 15 amino acids. Germline CDR1 LNHDA, CDR2 SQIVND (reference sequence). The CDR3: CASSPPRSNWETQYF. The DNA for the CDR3 is TGTGCCAGTAGTCCCCCGCGGTCTAACTGGGAGACCCAGTACTTC.

V is TRBV5-1 and J is TRBJ2-7; D tentatively reads TRBD1 or TRBD2 (6 bases each). The CDR3 is 14 amino acids. Germline CDR1 reads SGHRS; CDR2 reads YFSETQ. Trimming shortened V by 4 bases and J by 4 bases, and 15 bases separated the two germline ends. The CDR3 sequence is CASSGPGGAYEQYF. The DNA for the CDR3 is TGCGCCAGCAGCGGCCCCGGGGGCGCGTACGAGCAGTACTTC.

J is TRBJ2-2 and V is TRBV9; TRBD2 is a possible D gene (5 bases). CDR1 and CDR2 (germline): SGDLS, YYNGEE. The CDR3 totals 16 residues. V lost 0 bases and J lost 7, with 16 bases in between. The CDR3 region has the DNA TGTGCCAGCAGCGTAGGCCTCTGGGAGTCCGGCGGGGAGCTGTTTTTT. Encoded protein: CASSVGLWESGGELFF. Full variable domain (remainder filled in from reference TRBV9 and TRBJ2-2): DSGVTQTPKHLITATGQRVTLRCSPRSGDLSVYWYQQSLDQGLQFLIQYYNGEERAKGNILERFSAQQFPDLHSELNLSSLELGDSALYFCASSVGLWESGGELFFGEGSRLTVL.

The chain links TRBV30 to TRBJ1-2; 7 bases align to TRBD1. The CDR3 has 15 amino acids. Germline V lookup: CDR1 GTSNPN, CDR2 SVGIG (reference sequence). V shed 2 bases and J 8 bases; nucleotides not matched to a gene: 14. CDR3 sequence (DNA): TGTGCCTGGAGTCGGGACAGAGCGTCCGCCGGCGGCTACACCTTC. It is translated as CAWSRDRASAGGYTF.

This sequence joins TRBV4-3 and TRBJ2-4, with 8 bases identical to TRBD1. With 4 bases clipped from V and 7 bases from J, the junction kept 6 bases outside the gene matches. Germline V gives CDR1 LGHNA, CDR2 YSLEER. This CDR3 is 14 amino acids long. CDR3 protein: CASSPGQGRNIQYF. For the CDR3, the DNA is TGCGCCAGCAGCCCAGGACAGGGTAGGAACATTCAGTACTTC.

V and J are TRBV29-1 and TRBJ1-2, with 7 bases lining up with TRBD1. The ends lost 7 bases at V and 5 bases at J; junction bases unmatched: 13. CDR1 is SQVTM, CDR2 ANQGSEA, per germline. The CDR3 loop spans 14 amino acids. CDR3 nucleotides: TGCAGCGCCCAGACAGGGCTGCTAGATTATGGCTACACCTTC. Its protein product is CSAQTGLLDYGYTF.

This clone showed up just a few times. The V call is TRBV6-5, the J call TRBJ1-5, with 7 bases matching TRBD1. With 6 bases clipped from V and 4 bases from J, the junction kept 6 bases outside the gene matches. Germline V gene sequence: CDR1 MNHEY, CDR2 SVGAGI. The CDR3 loop spans 14 amino acids. The CDR3 sequence is CASSRGQSNQPQHF. In DNA form, the CDR3 reads TGTGCCAGCAGCCGGGGACAGTCAAATCAGCCCCAGCATTTT.

The chain has TRBV7-3 and TRBJ2-2; D not resolved. Germline V gene data show CDR1 as SGHTA and CDR2 as FQGTGA. V lost 2 bases and J lost 6, with 13 bases in between. The CDR3 covers 15 residues. CDR3 sequence reads: CASSLEVGQAGELFF. DNA of the CDR3: TGTGCCAGCAGCTTAGAAGTTGGGCAGGCCGGGGAGCTGTTTTTT.

The chain employs TRBV30 and TRBJ2-6; unclear D gene. Trimming cost V 0 bases and J 1 base, with 1 base left between them. The CDR3 runs to 13 residues. CDR1 is GTSNPN, CDR2 SVGIG, per germline (reference sequence). CDR3 sequence reads: CAWSVSGANVLTF. The CDR3 region has the DNA TGTGCCTGGAGTGTATCTGGGGCCAACGTCCTGACTTTC.

Here the CDR3 DNA reads TGCAGCGTTGATGGGACAGGGGTGTCAGATACGCAGTATTTT. Its translation: CSVDGTGVSDTQYF. V is TRBV29-1 and J is TRBJ2-3, with 10 bases identical to TRBD1. This CDR3 is built from 14 residues. The ends lost 3 bases at V and 4 bases at J; junction bases unmatched: 4. Germline assignment: CDR1 SQVTM and CDR2 ANQGSEA.

The rearrangement joins TRBV7-6 to TRBJ2-7; D possibly corresponds to TRBD1 (6 bases). The CDR3 totals 15 residues. V was cut by 5 bases and J by 6 bases, with 20 bases left in between. Per the germline V gene, CDR1 is SGHVS and CDR2 is FNYEAQ. In DNA, the CDR3 is TGTGCCAGCAGCCCAGGGCTTGGCAGGGGATCCGAGCAGTACTTC. This encodes CASSPGLGRGSEQYF.

The chain couples TRBV6-5 to TRBJ1-4; weak D call: TRBD1 (6 bases). Germline loops: CDR1 MNHEY, CDR2 SVGAGI. The ends were cut back, 7 bases at V and 7 bases at J, with 19 bases in the middle. The CDR3 sequence is 15 residues long. The CDR3 bases are TGTGCCAGCACCCCTAGGGGGGGGCGAATTGAAAAACTGTTTTTT. Protein product: CASTPRGGRIEKLFF.

The chain has TRBV6-1 and TRBJ1-2; D remains unclear. CDR1 is MNHNS and CDR2 is SASEGT in the germline V gene. Trimming pared 2 bases from V and 8 bases from J, leaving 12 bases between. CDR3 length: 13 residues. CDR3 coding DNA: TGTGCCAGCAGTGAAAGGGCCGCGGGGGGCTACACCTTC. It is translated as CASSERAAGGYTF.